These 6 T cell receptor beta chains originate from one sample sequenced in a study of response to subunit inactivated influenza vaccine. TCRdb fed the RT-PCR reads into MiXCR, producing one record per CDR3 protein. The table shows about 650,000 distinct CDR3 sequences, with about 15% occurring only once. This specimen consisted of PBMCs from blood, obtained roughly 13 days after vaccination. Source of these receptors: a man aged 50 or older who received an inactivated influenza vaccine.

The chain uses TRBV20-1 and TRBJ1-1; a possible D gene is TRBD1 (5 bases). Trimming removed 4 bases from V and 2 bases from J, with 11 bases in between. The CDR3 contains 13 residues. Per the germline V gene, CDR1 is DFQATT and CDR2 is SNEGSKA (reference sequence). For the CDR3, the DNA is TGCAGTGCTAAGCCGGGGCCCAACACTGAAGCTTTCTTT. It yields the protein CSAKPGPNTEAFF.

The chain uses TRBV25-1 and TRBJ2-3, with 9 positions matching TRBD1. The V gene's germline CDR1 is MGHDK and CDR2 SYGVNS. The CDR3 totals 15 residues. Trimming cost V 6 bases and J 4 bases; bases outside gene matches: 8. DNA for the CDR3: TGTGCCAGCAGAGATGGACAGGGGTTTGCAGATACGCAGTATTTT. Translation gives CASRDGQGFADTQYF.

This clonotype was found a few times. The rearrangement joins TRBV20-1 to TRBJ2-7; D is perhaps TRBD2 (6 bases). CDR3 length equals 12 residues. Germline loops: CDR1 DFQATT, CDR2 SNEGSKA (reference sequence). Trimming left V 4 bases short and J 5 bases short, with 12 bases between. The CDR3 DNA follows: TGCAGTGCTATACTAGCAGCCCACGAGCAGTACTTC. It yields the protein CSAILAAHEQYF.

The rearrangement links TRBV7-6 to TRBJ2-5; perhaps D is TRBD1 or TRBD2 (5 bases each). V dropped 2 bases and J dropped 5 bases, with 18 bases sitting between them. The germline gives CDR1 SGHVS, CDR2 FNYEAQ. The CDR3 is 16 amino acids. As DNA, the CDR3 is TGTGCCAGCAGCTTATCGCCCGGCCTCGAGGGGGAGACCCAGTACTTC. Its translation is CASSLSPGLEGETQYF. Based on the CDR3 plus reference TRBV7-6 and TRBJ2-5, the full variable domain is GAGVSQSPRYKVTKRGQDVALRCDPISGHVSLYWYRQALGQGPEFLTYFNYEAQQDKSGLPNDRFSAERPEGSISTLTIQRTEQRDSAMYRCASSLSPGLEGETQYFGPGTRLLVL.

This sequence joins TRBV21-1 and TRBJ1-6; the table gives TRBD1 as D, unverified against the DNA. TRBV21-1 is flagged as a pseudogene. The CDR3 has 18 amino acids. CDR3 residues: CASSKAGQQGISNSPLHF. The CDR3 DNA is TGTGCCAGCAGCAAAGCTGGACAGCAAGGAATAAGTAATTCACCCCTCCACTTT.

This clonotype was counted between two and nine times. The rearrangement uses TRBV9 and TRBJ2-1, with D tentatively TRBD2 (5 bases). Trimming took 2 bases from V and 9 from J, leaving 9 bases between them. Germline assignment: CDR1 SGDLS and CDR2 YYNGEE. CDR3 length equals 12 residues. The CDR3 DNA reads TGTGCCAGCAGCGTCGGAGGAAGTGAGCAGTTCTTC. It is translated as CASSVGGSEQFF.